This TCR beta chain emerged from a study of cytomegalovirus exposure and HLA in healthy donors. Per the germline V gene, CDR1 is MNHNS and CDR2 is SASEGT. The length of the CDR3 is 18 residues. With 3 bases clipped from V and 2 bases from J, the junction kept 8 bases outside the gene matches. 13 Jbeta primers and 60 Vbeta primers were used for the PCR. Data came from immunoSEQ multiplex PCR; TCRdb stores just in-frame clones and leaves some out. The table for this sample gives 200,000 to 250,000 clones. This rearrangement joins TRBV6-1 to TRBJ2-5; 14 bases match TRBD2. Sequencing was done on a sample of PBMCs. This clonotype originated in a woman in her twenties or thirties in good health and CMV-seropositive. The CDR3 loop is CASSDRTSGGSVQETQYF. The DNA of the CDR3 is TGTGCCAGCAGTGATCGGACTAGCGGGGGGTCAGTGCAAGAGACCCAGTACTTC.